The 18 T cell receptor beta chains below all came from one sample that was sequenced in a study of metastatic and nonmetastatic thyroid tumors. TCRdb re-clonotyped the PCR reads via MiXCR. The sample includes fewer than 40,000 clones, 15% to 20% seen only once; the top ten take roughly an eighth. All patients were untreated before thyroid surgery. The sequenced sample consisted of tumor tissue. The source is a female donor with papillary thyroid cancer or a benign thyroid nodule (not recorded which). Some clones in this sample may be carry-over from other donors' samples.

The CDR3 DNA is TGCGCCAGCAGCCATCAAAGAGCGGGGCTTGGAAACACCATATATTTT. It encodes CASSHQRAGLGNTIYF. The V and J genes are TRBV4-3 and TRBJ1-3; possible D gene TRBD1, 5 bases. Germline V gene lookup returns CDR1 LGHNA and CDR2 YSLEER. The CDR3 is 16 amino acids. The ends were cut back, 3 bases at V and 3 bases at J, with 15 bases in the middle.

This clone has ten or more counts. The chain links TRBV10-2 to TRBJ2-5; D might be TRBD1 (6 bases). The V and J ends lost 8 bases and 5 bases respectively, with 21 bases between them. The CDR3 totals 15 residues. Germline CDR1 WSHSY, CDR2 SAAADI. The CDR3 DNA sequence: TGCGCCAGCTCTCTCAGGCAGGGGTTGAGCGAGACCCAGTACTTC. Protein sequence: CASSLRQGLSETQYF.

This clone appeared many times. The V call is TRBV19, the J call TRBJ1-5, with 7 bases lining up with TRBD1. The CDR3 loop spans 14 amino acids. Per germline, CDR1 LNHDA and CDR2 SQIVND (reference sequence). Losses at the gene ends were 7 bases for V and 7 bases for J; bases not matched to a gene: 10. Here the CDR3 reads CASTWTGQGQPQHF. CDR3 DNA: TGTGCCAGTACTTGGACAGGCCAGGGACAGCCCCAGCATTTT.

Only a few counts were recorded for this clone. V gene TRBV6-5 combines with J gene TRBJ2-7; unclear D gene. V was trimmed by 8 bases and J by 2 bases, leaving 28 bases between them. Germline V gene sequence: CDR1 MNHEY, CDR2 SVGAGI. There are 18 residues in the CDR3. The chain's CDR3 is CASHSYTAGLVGTYEQYF. The CDR3 DNA follows: TGTGCCAGCCATTCTTACACGGCTGGGCTGGTTGGAACCTACGAGCAGTACTTC.

The chain has TRBV30 and TRBJ2-2; D is perhaps TRBD2 (5 bases). Germline assignment: CDR1 GTSNPN and CDR2 SVGIG (reference sequence). The germline V and J ends were trimmed by 5 bases and 8 bases, with 21 bases remaining between them. CDR3 length: 15 residues. The chain's CDR3 is CAWGATGFLSGELFF. CDR3 nucleotides: TGTGCCTGGGGCGCCACGGGGTTTCTCTCTGGGGAGCTGTTTTTT.

About this clone: This may be a read error: a much more frequent sequence differs by one nucleotide. The chain's CDR3 is CATSDSGEVEDTQYF. DNA for the CDR3: TGTGCCACCAGTGATTCGGGGGAGGTGGAAGATACGCAGTATTTT. The chain combines TRBV24-1 with TRBJ2-3; tentative D call: TRBD2 (6 bases). Germline V gene sequence: CDR1 KGHDR, CDR2 SFDVKD. There are 15 residues in the CDR3. V lost 2 bases and J 5 bases, leaving 13 bases between the germline ends.

This clone showed up many times. The chain couples TRBV7-3 to TRBJ2-6; no firm D call. The V gene's germline CDR1 is SGHTA and CDR2 FQGTGA. V lost 2 bases to trimming and J lost 0 bases, with 2 bases between them. The CDR3 extends over 14 amino acids. The CDR3 sequence is CASSLPSGANVLTF. CDR3 sequence (DNA): TGTGCCAGCAGCTTACCCTCTGGGGCCAACGTCCTGACTTTC.

This clone came up many times. The chain uses TRBV5-6 and TRBJ1-2, with D unresolved. The V end lost 0 bases, the J end lost 1 base, and 7 bases lay between the germline ends. The CDR3 runs to 14 residues. Germline V gives CDR1 SGHDT, CDR2 YYEEEE. CDR3 coding DNA: TGTGCCAGCAGCTTGGCCTTGGTTAACTATGGCTACACCTTC. Translation: CASSLALVNYGYTF.

Comments on this clone: A much more abundant neighbour one base away suggests this may be a read error. This rearrangement joins TRBV19 to TRBJ2-5, with 7 nucleotides matching TRBD1. Germline CDR1 reads LNHDA; CDR2 reads SQIVND (reference sequence). The CDR3 runs to 14 residues. V gave up 10 bases and J gave up 7 bases; unmatched junction bases: 15. The CDR3 region has the DNA TGTGCCACCAAACCTCGACAGGGCTGGGTGACCCAGTACTTC. It translates to CATKPRQGWVTQYF. The entire variable domain, with the rest obtained from reference TRBV19 and TRBJ2-5, is as follows: DGGITQSPKYLFRKEGQNVTLSCEQNLNHDAMYWYRQDPGQGLRLIYYSQIVNDFQKGDIAEGYSVSREKKESFPLTVTSAQKNPTAFYLCATKPRQGWVTQYFGPGTRLLVL.

The V and J genes are TRBV6-5 and TRBJ2-1, with unresolved D. CDR1 MNHEY and CDR2 SVGAGI come from the germline V gene. CDR3 length equals 17 residues. Between the trimmed V and J ends, which lost 0 bases and 3 bases, there was a span of 15 bases. The CDR3 region is CASSYSDASTLYNEQFF. CDR3 coding DNA: TGTGCCAGCAGTTACTCCGATGCTAGTACCCTCTACAATGAGCAGTTCTTC.

This clone was found many times. The rearrangement links TRBV10-3 to TRBJ1-1, with 9 bases aligning to TRBD1. This CDR3 is 16 amino acids long. The germline V gene has CDR1 ENHRY and CDR2 SYGVKD. Losses at the gene ends were 0 bases for V and 0 bases for J; bases not matched to a gene: 2. CDR3 sequence (DNA): TGTGCCATCAGTGAGTCGGGGACAGGGATGAACACTGAAGCTTTCTTT. This sequence encodes CAISESGTGMNTEAFF.

There are many counts of this clone. The chain joins TRBV5-1 to TRBJ2-2; D not resolved. Looked up from germline, CDR1 is SGHRS and CDR2 is YFSETQ. The CDR3 length is 13 residues. With 4 bases removed from V and 4 bases from J, the gap between germline ends came to 8 bases. The CDR3 region is CASSPLGTGELFF. As DNA, the CDR3 is TGCGCCAGCAGCCCCCTGGGCACCGGGGAGCTGTTTTTT.

Worth noting for this clone: Because the CDR3's place on the DNA is in doubt, the DNA is left out and the CDR3 is given as listed by TCRdb. The V call is TRBV6-2 or TRBV6-3, the J call TRBJ1-3; the table's D call, TRBD1, was not checked against the DNA. In germline, CDR1 is MNHEY, CDR2 SVGEGT. The CDR3 length equals 18 residues, ends included. CDR3 in amino acids: CASRTFIDSVNLETPYIF.

In regard to this clone: A clone one base away is much larger, so this may be a read error. The sample carries other DNA sequences with the same CDR3. This chain connects TRBV29-1 to TRBJ2-7; D is uncertain. This CDR3 contains 11 residues. The germline gives CDR1 SQVTM, CDR2 ANQGSEA. CDR3 loop: CSVSRDLKQYF. In nucleotides, the CDR3 is TGCAGCGTCTCACGAGATCTCAAGCAATACTTC.

This clone was picked up a small number of times. A much larger clone lies one base from this, so it may be a read error. The chain uses TRBV6-1 and TRBJ2-3, with 7 bases lining up with TRBD2. The germline V gene has CDR1 MNHNS and CDR2 SASEGT. CDR3 size: 14 residues. This CDR3 reads CAISPGRGTDTQYF. The CDR3 region has the DNA TGTGCCATCAGTCCGGGGAGGGGAACAGATACGCAGTATTTT.

Concerning this clone itself: Compared with germline, one end of the junction differs, possibly owing to a read error. The chain combines TRBV7-8 with TRBJ1-5, with 9 bases that match TRBD1. Germline V gene sequence: CDR1 SGHVS, CDR2 FQNEAQ. CDR3 length: 14 amino acids. The CDR3 spells CASSSDRGNQPKHF. The CDR3 DNA follows: TGTGCCAGCAGCTCGGACAGGGGTAATCAGCCCAAGCATTTT.

By share of the sample, this clone is medium-sized (0.01 to 0.1%). The J gene is TRBJ2-1, the V gene TRBV6-1; D is unresolved. CDR1 is MNHNS and CDR2 is SASEGT in the germline V gene. Trimming stripped 6 bases from V and 1 base from J, with 10 bases between. The CDR3 totals 14 residues. CDR3 in amino acids: CASRPTLSYNEQFF. The DNA of the CDR3 is TGTGCCAGCAGACCGACTCTTTCCTACAATGAGCAGTTCTTC.

This clone has only a few counts. V is TRBV6-2 or TRBV6-3 and J is TRBJ2-1; D may match TRBD1 or TRBD2 (5 bases each). V was shortened by 6 bases and J by 0 bases, with 12 bases between the two germline ends. The CDR3 runs to 15 residues. CDR1 and CDR2 from the germline V gene are MNHEY and SVGEGT. CDR3 in amino acids: CASSPGTSSYNEQFF. Written as DNA, the CDR3 is TGTGCCAGCAGCCCCGGGACCAGCTCCTACAATGAGCAGTTCTTC.